This T cell receptor (beta chain) emerged from a study of shared clonotypes between healthy human individuals (dated by TCRdb to between 2020 and 2021). Notes on the research overall: The cohort included three men and a couple of women between 18 and 49 years of age. Per donor, three plates each were used for CD4 naive and CD4 memory, two for CD8 naive, and one for CD8 memory. The study deeply sequenced blood TCR repertoires of about 5 healthy adults to estimate repertoire size and the extent of clonotype sharing between individuals. To increase sequencing depth and limit assay-specific biases, TCR repertoire library preparation and sequencing were carried out by different laboratories using diverse techniques. Each donor's leukapheresis produced roughly between about 0.9 and 9.5 billion PBMCs. General study outcomes and caveats: Estimated clonotype richness was generally larger for naive than for memory subsets. Pairwise subsampling indicated that sequencing depth was expected to affect the degree of clonotype sharing among donors. Because the study included a small number of donors, the genetic and exposure-history diversity represented was limited. Clonotypes shared by all four sorted-subset donors showed higher generation probabilities than non-shared clonotypes. Even with the large sequencing depth, rarefaction of the sorted-subset datasets indicated that sequencing was incomplete. Sampling was restricted to blood, and TCR repertoires in tissues likely differ from the TCR repertoires found in blood. When a handful of donors were compared, the shared fraction of clonotypes was around 5% for naive CD4, about 4% for naive CD8, more than 2% for memory CD4, and 0.35% to 0.4% for memory CD8.

The CDR3 starts with the cysteine, ends with the phenylalanine, and has 12 residues. Solely the CDR3 DNA is kept, with 36 bases framed from the first base. V is reduced by 6 bases and J by 4 bases, leaving a spacing of 6 bases between them. Taken from the germline V gene (reference sequence), the CDR1 and CDR2 loops are SEHNR and FQNEAQ. TCR CDR3 regions were amplified from genomic DNA by multiplex PCR using the deep immunoSEQ assay. Extracted genomic DNA from each cell subset was distributed evenly across all wells of several immunoSEQ 96-well plates, and each plate was treated as a replicate. For sorted subsets, about 200 ng genomic DNA, equal to tens of thousands of T cell genomes, was loaded into each replicate PCR. Purified libraries were measured with a Qubit 3.0 fluorometer, size-checked on a Bioanalyzer 2100, and measured again with the KAPA Library Quantification kit. Every immunoSEQ 96-well plate was sequenced on a separate single-read 150-cycle Illumina NextSeq 550 flow cell. The authors processed their data as follows. Because the immunoSEQ output included only junctional sequences and no quality scores, the filtering could not be the same as the filtering used for full-length reads. Sequences were annotated with PyIR, a Python wrapper for IgBLAST v1.9, and V/J genes and CDR3 were assigned using IMGT germline references. Reads with weak V/J assignments (E-value above 1e-6), missing CDR3, stop codons, out-of-frame junctions, or ambiguous translated residues were removed. V3J clonotypes were defined as sequences sharing an identical inferred V gene, J gene, and CDR3 amino acid sequence. The percentage overlap between two repertoires was calculated by dividing the number of shared unique clonotypes by the size of the smaller repertoire. Three approaches were used to assess repertoire richness: RTK rarefaction, the Chao1 estimator, and Recon v2.1 estimates of unobserved clonotypes. Generation probabilities were computed with OLGA for all TCRbeta clonotypes obtained by the gDNA method from four donors. TCRdb carries this immuneACCESS record with in-frame sequences only. Its versions omit some clonotypes, under half of them owing to an unresolved V gene in the studies checked, with the rest unexplained. V and J calls and clone size are given by that table; D and trimming were obtained from the DNA. This sample gives about 750,000 clones in total; around 93% of them show up just once. Clones ranked in the top ten supply 24% of the sample.

Remarks on this clone: Its recognized antigen is unknown. Base qualities are missing; no much larger clone stands one base away.

For the CD8 naive samples, CD45RO-negative cells were positively selected for CCR7, yielding a CD45RA+CCR7+ population from which TemRA cells were excluded. The donors were healthy, HIV-negative adults with no recently reported acute infections or vaccinations. All donors were Caucasian adults living in Nashville, Tennessee, USA. After blood collection by leukapheresis, PBMCs were isolated using Ficoll-Histopaque density gradient centrifugation and then cryopreserved in the vapor phase of liquid nitrogen. Purity and quantity of every magnetically sorted T cell population were checked by analytical flow cytometry. Genomic DNA was isolated from each sorted fraction and quantified by UV absorbance on a Nanodrop 2000c.

The sequence joins TRBV7-9 to TRBJ2-2; no D segment can be confidently identified. This sequence was found in a man aged 25-45 years in good health. What was sequenced was naive CD8+ T cells sorted from blood. Reading the label with the study, this specimen's cell subset or site is: CD45RA+CCR7+. Here is the DNA: TGTGCCAGCAGGGATCTCACCGGGGAGCTGTTTTTT. This sequence encodes CASRDLTGELFF.